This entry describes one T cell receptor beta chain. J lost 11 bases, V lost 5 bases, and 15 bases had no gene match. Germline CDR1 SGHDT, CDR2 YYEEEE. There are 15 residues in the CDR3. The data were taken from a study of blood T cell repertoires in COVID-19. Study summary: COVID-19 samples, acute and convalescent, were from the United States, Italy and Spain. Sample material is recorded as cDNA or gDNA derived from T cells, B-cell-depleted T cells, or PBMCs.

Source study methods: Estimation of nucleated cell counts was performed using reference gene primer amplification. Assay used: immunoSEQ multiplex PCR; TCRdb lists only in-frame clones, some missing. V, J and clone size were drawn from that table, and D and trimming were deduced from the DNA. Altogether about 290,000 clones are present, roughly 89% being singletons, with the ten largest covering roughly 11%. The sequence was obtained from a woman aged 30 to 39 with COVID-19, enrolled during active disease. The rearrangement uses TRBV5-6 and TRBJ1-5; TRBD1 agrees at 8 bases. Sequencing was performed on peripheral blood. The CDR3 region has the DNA TGTGCCAGCAGTTTGATACGGGACAGGTATTCGACCCAGCATTTT. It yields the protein CASSLIRDRYSTQHF.